Listed below are T cell receptor beta chains from one sample, sequenced in a study of T cell responses to AZD1222 COVID-19 vaccine. The method was immunoSEQ multiplex PCR; TCRdb's version includes in-frame clones alone and lacks a portion of them. The sample gives 99,000 or so clones, 82% of which show up once; approximately 5.1% is in the top ten. The sample here was peripheral blood, taken on day 0 of AZD1222 vaccination. Source of these receptors: an adult in good health. The CDR3 runs from the conserved cysteine through the conserved F or W. A D gene is named only where the DNA matches it firmly. Size values are once, few and many counts, or a class for expanded clones, and some rows have none.

j_call d_call clone_size v_call cdr3_nt cdr3_aa
TRBJ2-1 TRBD2 - TRBV6-1 TGTGCCAGCAGTGAGGCTAGCGGGGACAATGAGCAGTTCTTC CASSEASGDNEQFF
TRBJ1-1 TRBD1 few TRBV5-1 TGCGCCAGCAAAGGACAGGGGGGAAACACTGAAGCTTTCTTT CASKGQGGNTEAFF
TRBJ1-2 - - TRBV7-2 TGTGCCAGCAGCCCGCTGGGACTCCCTAACTATGGCTACACCTTC CASSPLGLPNYGYTF
TRBJ1-2 - - TRBV6-2/TRBV6-3 TGTGCCAGCAGTTACTCGACAGTGAAAACCTATGGCTACACCTTC CASSYSTVKTYGYTF
TRBJ2-7 TRBD2 - TRBV6-5 TGTGCCAGCAGCCCCCAGCGGGGGGGTTACGAGCAGTACTTC CASSPQRGGYEQYF
TRBJ2-4 - - TRBV24-1 TGTGCCACCAGTGACCTAAGGCCAAGGGGGTATTATAAGGCCAAAAACATTCAGTACTTC CATSDLRPRGYYKAKNIQYF
TRBJ1-5 - once TRBV4-2 TGTGCCAGCAGCCAAGATTTCGATCAGCCCCAGCATTTT CASSQDFDQPQHF
TRBJ1-2 - - TRBV19 TGTGCCAGTAGTATAGAGCGGCACTCACGCTATGGCTACACCTTC CASSIERHSRYGYTF
TRBJ1-1 - - TRBV5-8 TGTGCCAGCAGCTTGGGGCAGGGTTTCACTGAAGCTTTCTTT CASSLGQGFTEAFF
TRBJ2-1 TRBD2 - TRBV29-1 TGCAGCGTTGTAGCGGGGGCCTCCTCTCAGCAGTTCTTC CSVVAGASSQQFF
TRBJ2-5 TRBD1 - TRBV10-2 TGCGCCAGCAGCCCCGGGACAGGAGAGACCCAGTACTTC CASSPGTGETQYF
TRBJ1-2 TRBD1 - TRBV25-1 TGTGCCACCGGACAGGCCTTTGGCTACACCTTC CATGQAFGYTF
TRBJ2-7 TRBD1 - TRBV23-1 TGCGCCAGCAGTCAGGAAAGACCATCTACTGGGACAGGGGTCTACGAGCAGTACTTC CASSQERPSTGTGVYEQYF
TRBJ1-1 - - TRBV7-9 TGTGCCATCCGAAAGGGGCAAGCTTTCTTT CAIRKGQAFF
TRBJ2-1 - - TRBV19 TGTGCCAGTAGCCTAGGGACCTACAATGAGCAGTTCTTC CASSLGTYNEQFF
TRBJ1-1 - - TRBV7-2 TGTGCCAGCAGCTCCGCCGGTCGGGGTCCAGCTTTCTTT CASSSAGRGPAFF
TRBJ1-2 - once TRBV27 TGTGCCAGCAGTTTATTGGCAGACCCTCGCTATGGCTACACCTTC CASSLLADPRYGYTF
TRBJ2-2 TRBD1 - TRBV5-1 TGCGCCAGCAGCCTGCAAGGACAGGGTTTAGGAACCGGGGAGCTGTTTTTT CASSLQGQGLGTGELFF
TRBJ1-6 - - TRBV6-2/TRBV6-3 TGTGCCAGCAGCCGGGACAACCGCGGAGGCTCACCCCTCCACTTT CASSRDNRGGSPLHF
TRBJ1-1 - - TRBV7-9 TGTGCCAGCAGCCCCCCGGAGCGGGAAGCTTTCTTT CASSPPEREAFF
TRBJ2-2 TRBD1 - TRBV5-1 TGCGCCAGCGGATATCAGGGGGCATCGGGCACCGGGGAGCTGTTTTTT CASGYQGASGTGELFF
TRBJ1-1 - - TRBV19 TGTGCCAGTAGTATAGATCTGAGGGGGACCACTGAAGCTTTCTTT CASSIDLRGTTEAFF
TRBJ1-1 TRBD1 - TRBV27 TGTGCCAGCAGGAGGACAGGGGGCAGCACTGAAGCTTTCTTT CASRRTGGSTEAFF
TRBJ1-5 TRBD1 - TRBV7-2 TGTGCCAGCAGCCAAGGGACAGGGGGTCAGCCCCAGCATTTT CASSQGTGGQPQHF
TRBJ1-1 TRBD1 few TRBV29-1 TGCAGCGTTGTCGGGACAGGGGGGTTGGGCACTGAAGCTTTCTTT CSVVGTGGLGTEAFF
TRBJ1-4 - once TRBV11-2 TGTGCCAGCAGCTATACCGGGGGCACTAATGAAAAACTGTTTTTT CASSYTGGTNEKLFF
TRBJ1-6 - - TRBV5-1 TGCGCCAGCAGCTTGGGGTCAGAAACCTATAATTCACCCCTCCACTTT CASSLGSETYNSPLHF
TRBJ2-2 TRBD2 - TRBV7-2 TGTGCCAGCAGCTTATCTGCGGGGGGGATCACCGGGGAGCTGTTTTTT CASSLSAGGITGELFF
TRBJ1-5 - - TRBV7-9 TGTGCCAGCAGCTTAGGCGAGGGGGGTGCGGGTTATAGCAATCAGCCCCAGCATTTT CASSLGEGGAGYSNQPQHF
TRBJ2-5 TRBD1 - TRBV7-2 TGTGCCAGCAGCGCTAGACAGGGCTCCGAGACCCAGTACTTC CASSARQGSETQYF
TRBJ2-5 - - TRBV5-4 TGTGCCAGCAGCCCAAAGGTGGCCAGGGGATCATCGGTCGAGACCCAGTACTTC CASSPKVARGSSVETQYF
TRBJ1-1 - few TRBV7-6 TGTGCCAGCAGCTTAGGGGGCCCCATGAACACTGAAGCTTTCTTT CASSLGGPMNTEAFF
TRBJ1-6 - - TRBV21-1 TGTGCCAGCAGTAGCTCCTATAATTCACCCCTCCACTTT CASSSSYNSPLHF
TRBJ1-2 - - TRBV4-1 TGCGCCAGCAGCCCACTAGGGTTAAGGGCAAGAAACTATGGCTACACCTTC CASSPLGLRARNYGYTF
TRBJ2-7 - - TRBV9 TGTGCCAGCAGCGTTAATCAGGGCTACGAGCAGTACTTC CASSVNQGYEQYF
TRBJ1-4 - - TRBV19 TGTGCCAGTACCCCTCAGCACGGGTTAAGGAATGAAAAACTGTTTTTT CASTPQHGLRNEKLFF
TRBJ1-2 - - TRBV14 TGTGCCAGCAGCCAAGATGCAGGGGCCTACGGTGGCTACACCTTC CASSQDAGAYGGYTF
TRBJ2-7 - - TRBV2 TGTGCCAGCAGTGCAGACTCCTTCTACGAGCAGTACTTC CASSADSFYEQYF
TRBJ1-1 - - TRBV5-4 TGTGCCAGCAGCTGGGGCCGGGACTCCAAGAACACTGAAGCTTTCTTT CASSWGRDSKNTEAFF
TRBJ1-6 - - TRBV18 TGTGCCAGCTCACCCCGACCGGATTTTAATTCACCCCTCCACTTT CASSPRPDFNSPLHF
TRBJ1-4 - - TRBV5-5 TGTGCCAGCAGCCCTACAGCGGTTGTGACTAATGAAAAACTGTTTTTT CASSPTAVVTNEKLFF
TRBJ2-1 - - TRBV28 TGTGCCAGTGGACTGGCGTTTGATGAGCAGTTCTTC CASGLAFDEQFF
TRBJ1-2 - - TRBV2 TGTGCCAGCAGTCCCTCGGCAGGTTTGACGATTAACTATGGCTACACCTTC CASSPSAGLTINYGYTF
TRBJ1-2 - - TRBV7-2 TGTGCCAGCAGCTTAGGGCCCACCTATGGCTACACCTTC CASSLGPTYGYTF
TRBJ1-3 - - TRBV29-1 TGCAGCGTGGTGGTGGCGGAAAACACCATATATTTT CSVVVAENTIYF
TRBJ2-7 - - TRBV6-2/TRBV6-3 TGTGCCAGCAGTTACTCAGGGCTGGGAACCGAGCAGTACTTC CASSYSGLGTEQYF
TRBJ2-7 - - TRBV6-5 TGTGCCAGCATCCACGATTCCGGGACGGTGTCTCCCCCCAACTTC CASIHDSGTVSPPNF
TRBJ1-3 - - TRBV9 TGTGCCAGCAGCGTTTCAGGGGAGTTCGGAAACACCATATATTTT CASSVSGEFGNTIYF
TRBJ2-5 TRBD2 - TRBV9 TGTGCCAGCAGCGCTCTAGCGGGGGGGCTCGGGACCCAGTACTTC CASSALAGGLGTQYF
TRBJ2-1 - few TRBV5-1 TGCGCCAGCAGCCCCGAGCTAGCCGTCCTCAATGAGCAGTTCTTC CASSPELAVLNEQFF
TRBJ1-5 - - TRBV21-1 TGTGCCAGCAGCAAAGTTAGTCAGGGCCTTAGCAATCAGCCCCAGCATTTT CASSKVSQGLSNQPQHF
TRBJ1-2 TRBD1 - TRBV5-4 TGTGCCAGCAGCGCTAGACAGGGAGATGGCTACACCTTC CASSARQGDGYTF
TRBJ1-1 TRBD1 - TRBV12-3/TRBV12-4 TGTGCCAGCAACAACAGGGGGGACACTGAAGCTTTCTTT CASNNRGDTEAFF
TRBJ1-2 - - TRBV12-3/TRBV12-4 TGTGCCAGCAGTTTAGGGGGGGGCTACACCTTC CASSLGGGYTF
TRBJ2-2 - - TRBV12-3/TRBV12-4 TGTGCCAGCAGAACCAGAGCAACCGGGGAGCTGTTTTTT CASRTRATGELFF
TRBJ1-5 - few TRBV6-6 TGTGCCAGCAGAAGCAGAAGCAATCAGCCCCAGCATTTT CASRSRSNQPQHF
TRBJ1-1 TRBD1 - TRBV7-8 TGTGCCAGCAGCTCAACAGGGGAGGGGGACACTGAAGCTTTCTTT CASSSTGEGDTEAFF
TRBJ1-2 - - TRBV12-1 TGTGCCAGCAGCTCATCACGGACAGGCTACACCTTC CASSSSRTGYTF
TRBJ1-6 TRBD1 - TRBV4-3 TGCGCCAGCAGCCATTCCAGGGGGAACTATAATTCACCCCTCCACTTT CASSHSRGNYNSPLHF